This T cell receptor (beta chain) stems from a study of technical replicates of blood from a few donors. Sequencing used immunoSEQ multiplex PCR; TCRdb keeps in-frame clones, though not all of them. The table lists 55,000 to 80,000 clones, 95% to 98% of them singletons. Trimming shortened V by 2 bases and J by 0 bases, and 11 bases separated the two germline ends. The CDR3 length is 15 residues. Germline assignment: CDR1 SGHRS and CDR2 YFSETQ. The V and J genes are TRBV5-1 and TRBJ1-2, with D maybe TRBD1 (5 bases). The sequencing input was T cells isolated from PBMCs. The sequence came from a human donor in good health. The CDR3 here is CASSLAPTANYGYTF. CDR3 nucleotide sequence: TGCGCCAGCAGCTTAGCCCCGACAGCTAACTATGGCTACACCTTC.